A single T cell receptor beta chain is shown here with its context. This clonotype was found many times. Its antigen remains undetermined. Nothing much larger sits one base from this clone, and base qualities are not available. This sample was included in a study of regulatory T cells in long-lasting Graves disease (dated by TCRdb to about 2021). About the investigation overall: Antithyroid drugs had been taken for less than 3 months by newly diagnosed Graves' disease patients. Patients with persistent Graves' disease were compared with patients with newly diagnosed Graves' disease using TCR sequencing and RNA sequencing of peripheral blood. The study was conducted in China and was registered as a clinical trial. A total of 35 or so samples underwent TCR sequencing: about 13 from persistent and roughly 20 from newly diagnosed Graves' disease patients.

The library relied on multiplex PCR. These reads were obtained on an Illumina HiSeq 4000. To build TCR beta libraries, CDR3 regions were amplified by Arm-PCR using iRepertoire HTBI primers. Before sequencing, the PCR products went through gel purification. The paper's data handling went like this. A total of under 80 TRBV and some 15 TRBJ segments were identified across samples and were used for gene usage analysis of CDR3 amino acid clonotypes. COPE and FqMerger were used to merge filtered high-quality paired reads into contigs. BLAST was used to align contigs to IMGT TRBV, TRBD and TRBJ reference genes, and CDR3 was defined according to IMGT. Highly expanded clones were defined as clonotypes with a frequency above 0.1%. Shannon entropy served as the measure of repertoire diversity, while the Gini coefficient captured V-J evenness. Public clonotypes were defined as clonotypes shared by more than one individual. TCRdb reprocessing: public reads trimmed at Q25 with fastp, clones called with MiXCR, in-frame beta chains kept. Rows merge per CDR3 protein into single entries with the most common DNA and genes. The V and J calls follow TCRdb's processing rather than the paper's. Present in this sample are approximately 250,000 distinct CDR3 sequences, roughly 18% of which were seen just once. Clones ranked in the top ten supply 22% of the sample.

The CDR1 and CDR2 encoded by the germline V gene are MNHNS and SASEGT. Inclusive of the bounding cysteine and phenylalanine, the CDR3 is 15 residues long. Solely the CDR3 DNA is kept, with 45 bases framed from the first base. V is trimmed back by 2 bases and J by 1 base, and the junction contains 3 bases that no gene match accounts for. What the research found in general, with its limitations: The authors acknowledged the small sample size as a limitation that may reduce accuracy. Patients with persistent disease shared more public clonotypes (about 2,700) than newly diagnosed patients did (roughly 970). Persistent Graves' disease patients showed lower TCR Shannon entropy and fewer highly expanded clones than newly diagnosed patients, suggesting clonal expansion. Preferential use of TRBV28, TRBJ1-2 and TRBJ2-5 was observed in persistent disease, whereas TRBV20-1 and TRBJ2-1 were favored in newly diagnosed disease. Because the primary lesion, thyroid tissue, could not be accessed, the study looked at peripheral blood alone. Sequencing and analysis were limited to the TCR beta chain.

The intended sense of this specimen's time point label: newly diagnosed GD, antithyroid drugs for less than 3 months. For both TCR sequencing and RNA sequencing, RNA was extracted from PBMCs in TRIzol. The diagnosis of Graves' disease followed American Thyroid Association guidelines. Patients for the study were recruited at an endocrinology department in Xi'an, China. Each patient gave approximately 10 milliliters of peripheral blood, collected in an EDTA anticoagulant tube. Ficoll Paque Plus density gradient separation was used to isolate PBMCs, and no additional T cell sorting was done. RNA quality was checked with an Agilent 2100 Bioanalyzer and agarose gel, and concentration with a NanoDrop 2000.

This receptor was identified in a female donor with Graves disease. Specimen: peripheral blood mononuclear cells (PBMCs), collected at new diagnosis, from a patient treated with antithyroid drugs. Recombination connected TRBV6-1 to TRBJ2-5, with 8 bases matching TRBD2. The CDR3 in this case is CASSELAGFQETQYF. The DNA reads TGTGCCAGCAGTGAACTAGCGGGCTTCCAAGAGACCCAGTACTTC.